Following are 12 T cell receptor beta chains from one sample sequenced in a study of T cells in Graves' hyperthyroidism and ophthalmopathy. RNA transcripts provided the source from which TCR beta CDR3 regions were amplified. The study used the HTBI primer set for a first-round RT-PCR of the TCR CDR3. TCRdb reprocessed the multiplex PCR reads with MiXCR, giving one entry per CDR3 protein. The sample has about 320,000 distinct CDR3 sequences, over 15% seen once. The material sequenced was blood. These receptors were obtained from a man in his thirties or forties with Graves' hyperthyroidism.

The CDR3 nucleotides read TGTGCCAGCAGCCCCTCCCAAGGTAGCGGGAGACACAATGAGCAGTTCTTC. Protein sequence: CASSPSQGSGRHNEQFF. The chain uses TRBV3-1 and TRBJ2-1; 9 nucleotides align to TRBD2. The CDR3 consists of 17 residues. CDR1 and CDR2 from the germline V gene are LGHDT and YNNKEL (reference sequence). V lost 4 bases, J lost 5 bases, and 12 bases stayed unmatched.

In nucleotides, the CDR3 is TGTGCCAGCAGTCCCAGCCGGGACTGGATCAATGAGCAGTTCTTC. It yields the protein CASSPSRDWINEQFF. The chain uses TRBV6-1 and TRBJ2-1; TRBD2 might be the D (6 bases). The germline gives CDR1 MNHNS, CDR2 SASEGT. The CDR3 has 15 amino acids. V lost 5 bases and J lost 6, with 17 bases in between.

Many counts were recorded for this clonotype. V is TRBV2 and J is TRBJ1-6; 9 bases are shared with TRBD1. This CDR3 spans 16 amino acids. Germline V gene sequence: CDR1 SNHLY, CDR2 FYNNEI. With V trimmed by 5 bases and J by 2 bases, 4 bases remained unmatched. Here the CDR3 DNA reads TGTGCCAGCAGTACCACAGGGGGCCCCTATAATTCACCCCTCCACTTT. Translation: CASSTTGGPYNSPLHF.

This chain joins TRBV9 and TRBJ2-2, with TRBD1 as a possible D gene (5 bases). Germline V gene data show CDR1 as SGDLS and CDR2 as YYNGEE. The CDR3 is 16 amino acids. V was pared by 0 bases and J by 6 bases, with 15 bases between. Written as DNA, the CDR3 is TGTGCCAGCAGCGTAGGTGGCAGGGTTGTAGCCGGGGAGCTGTTTTTT. Amino acids: CASSVGGRVVAGELFF.

This clonotype was seen a handful of times. This sequence joins TRBV12-3 or TRBV12-4 and TRBJ2-7; D is perhaps TRBD1 or TRBD2 (5 bases each). The CDR3 consists of 14 residues. V lost 6 bases and J 2 bases, leaving 14 bases between the germline ends. This chain's CDR3 is CASRRGDGTYEQYF. The CDR3, as DNA: TGTGCCAGCAGACGTGGGGACGGAACCTACGAGCAGTACTTC.

This clonotype was picked up many times. This chain joins TRBV27 and TRBJ2-7; D is unclear. The ends were cut back, 2 bases at V and 0 bases at J, with 8 bases in the middle. The CDR3 totals 14 residues. Per germline, CDR1 MNHEY and CDR2 SMNVEV (reference sequence). The CDR3 coding sequence is TGTGCCAGCAGTTTAGCGGTTTCCTCCTACGAGCAGTACTTC. Encoded protein: CASSLAVSSYEQYF.

The rearrangement uses TRBV6-6 and TRBJ2-7; the D gene is possibly TRBD1 (5 bases). The V end was cut by 1 base, the J end by 6 bases, with 10 bases between. The germline gives CDR1 MNHNY, CDR2 SVGAGI (reference sequence). The CDR3 loop spans 13 amino acids. The CDR3 protein is CASSYLTVTEQYF. The DNA of the CDR3 is TGTGCCAGCAGTTACTTGACAGTAACCGAGCAGTACTTC.

V usage is TRBV25-1 and J usage is TRBJ2-7; TRBD2 might be the D (5 bases). Germline CDR1 MGHDK, CDR2 SYGVNS. With 7 bases removed from V and 3 bases from J, the gap between germline ends came to 13 bases. This CDR3 spans 13 amino acids. The CDR3 loop is CASTLTKIYEQYF. The CDR3 region has the DNA TGTGCCAGCACCCTGACTAAAATCTACGAGCAGTACTTC.

This clonotype came up many times. This rearrangement joins TRBV11-2 to TRBJ1-6; the D gene is possibly TRBD1 (6 bases). Germline CDR1 SGHAT, CDR2 FQNNGV. The CDR3 is made up of 15 amino acids. V was cut by 3 bases and J by 10 bases, with 16 bases left in between. The CDR3 DNA reads TGTGCCAGCAGCTTGGAGGGTCCCAGGGGATCACCCCTCCACTTT. It translates to CASSLEGPRGSPLHF.

This clonotype was observed at least ten times. Here the CDR3 DNA reads TGCGCCAGCAGCTTGGCGCTAGGATCCCACGAGGAGCAGTTCTTC. Protein sequence: CASSLALGSHEEQFF. J is TRBJ2-1 and V is TRBV5-1; D gene uncertain. The CDR3 runs to 15 residues. The V end was cut by 0 bases, the J end by 10 bases, with 17 bases between. Germline values: CDR1 SGHRS, CDR2 YFSETQ.

The rearrangement uses TRBV29-1 and TRBJ1-2, with 11 bases identical to TRBD1. J was trimmed by 5 bases and V by 6 bases; bases with no gene match: 11. The germline V gene has CDR1 SQVTM and CDR2 ANQGSEA. The CDR3 is 15 amino acids. Here the CDR3 DNA reads TGCAGCGTCCAGGACAGGGGGCGCGGATCATATGGCTACACCTTC. Its translation: CSVQDRGRGSYGYTF.

The V gene is TRBV20-1, the J gene TRBJ2-7; D is perhaps TRBD1 (5 bases). Germline V gene sequence: CDR1 DFQATT, CDR2 SNEGSKA (reference sequence). This CDR3 has 12 residues. The V end was cut by 0 bases, the J end by 6 bases, with 9 bases between. The CDR3 sequence: CSARDRGSEQYF. CDR3 nucleotides: TGCAGTGCTAGAGATAGGGGTTCCGAGCAGTACTTC.